This entry features one T cell receptor beta chain sequence. The antigen remains unidentified. These data belong to a study of T cell repertoires in cytomegalovirus infection. General observations from the study: CMV carriers having the relevant HLA were flagged by cumulative public TCR beta family frequency.

This CDR3 is built from 14 residues. V dropped 6 bases and J dropped 0 bases, with 12 bases sitting between them. CDR1 is MNHEY, CDR2 SVGEGT, per germline. TCRdb re-derived calls from the reads in MiXCR, one entry per CDR3 protein. The table includes approximately 70,000 distinct CDR3 sequences, 20% to 25% detected once. The chain joins TRBV6-2 or TRBV6-3 to TRBJ2-7; D not resolved. The TCR sequence derives from a human donor in good health (CMV status not recorded). Some clones in this sample may be carry-over from other donors' samples. The sequences come from CD8+ T cells from cultured PBMCs, collected from culture after CMV antigen stimulation. Here the CDR3 DNA reads TGTGCCAGCAGCTATGGACGGAGCTCCTACGAGCAGTACTTC. Its translation is CASSYGRSSYEQYF.